The T cell receptor (beta chain) described here comes from a study of early stage breast cancer tumors. Study in general: About 80% of the 16 invasive tumors were ER+, PR+ and HER2-. Study-level findings and limits: In most of the 16 patients, blood comparison separated tumor from normal breast. Enriched TCRB sequences shared across patients were mostly commonly generated sequences. Tumors had approximately 2.5-fold higher T cell density than normal breast.

V lost 1 base and J lost 8; bases outside the gene matches: 9. CDR3 size: 16 residues. Looked up from germline, CDR1 is SGHTS and CDR2 is YDEGEE. Method: immunoSEQ multiplex PCR; TCRdb's copy keeps in-frame clones and lacks some. The sample records 25,000 to 35,000 clones, about 59% being singletons. As regards this clone: Its specificity is not known.

The sequencing sample was made of breast tumor tissue. The chain links TRBV5-8 to TRBJ2-1, with TRBD1 matching 10 bases. This clonotype was obtained from a person between 45 and 65 years old with breast cancer. CDR3 sequence reads: CASSLYTGQGWHEQFF. In DNA form, the CDR3 reads TGTGCCAGCAGCTTGTATACGGGACAGGGGTGGCATGAGCAGTTCTTC.